This TCR beta chain was recovered during a study of blood T cell repertoires in COVID-19. Study-level information: PBMCs, B-cell-depleted T cells, or T cells provided the cDNA or gDNA that made up the material.

The assay was immunoSEQ multiplex PCR, and TCRdb's table has in-frame clones only and misses some. Of about 130,000 clones listed, roughly four fifths are singletons. Sequencing was carried out using PBMCs or T cells enriched from blood (not recorded which). The receptor's source is a man aged 35-49 years with acute COVID-19.

The CDR3 nucleotides are TGTGCCAGCAGCCCCCGGGGTAGCGGGGGTGGGCAGACCCAGTACTTC. The encoded protein is CASSPRGSGGGQTQYF. V and J are TRBV7-3 and TRBJ2-5, with TRBD2 identical over 9 bases. Germline V gene sequence: CDR1 SGHTA, CDR2 FQGTGA. V was clipped by 5 bases and J by 6 bases; unmatched bases: 13. This CDR3 has 16 amino acids.